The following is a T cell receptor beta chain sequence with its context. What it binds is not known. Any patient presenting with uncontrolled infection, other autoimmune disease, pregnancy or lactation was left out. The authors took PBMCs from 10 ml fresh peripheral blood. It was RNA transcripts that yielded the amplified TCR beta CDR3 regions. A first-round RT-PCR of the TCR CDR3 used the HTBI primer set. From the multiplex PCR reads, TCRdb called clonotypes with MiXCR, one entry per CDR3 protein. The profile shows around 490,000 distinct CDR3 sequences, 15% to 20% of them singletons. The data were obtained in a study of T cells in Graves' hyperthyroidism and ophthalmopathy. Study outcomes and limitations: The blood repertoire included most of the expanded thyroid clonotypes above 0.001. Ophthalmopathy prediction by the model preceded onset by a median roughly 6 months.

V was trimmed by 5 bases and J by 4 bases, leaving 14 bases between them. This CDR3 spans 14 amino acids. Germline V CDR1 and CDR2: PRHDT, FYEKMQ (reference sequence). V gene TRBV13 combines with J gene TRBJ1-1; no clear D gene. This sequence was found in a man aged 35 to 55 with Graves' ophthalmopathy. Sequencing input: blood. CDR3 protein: CASSPEAGGTEAFF. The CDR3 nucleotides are TGTGCCAGCAGCCCCGAGGCCGGAGGCACTGAAGCTTTCTTT.